Listed below are T cell receptor beta chains from one sample, sequenced in a study of T cells in Graves' hyperthyroidism and ophthalmopathy. TCRdb itself ran the multiplex PCR reads through MiXCR, one entry per CDR3 protein. The sample shows about 600,000 distinct CDR3 sequences, approximately 15% of them seen only once. The source material was blood. The receptors stem from a woman aged 45-59 years with Graves' ophthalmopathy. CDR3s include the opening cysteine and the closing phenylalanine or tryptophan. D genes are given only for firm matches. A clone size is listed for some rows: how often the clone was seen (once, few, many), or a class if it is expanded.

size: many; V: TRBV5-8; length: 14; D: .; J: TRBJ1-1; DNA: TGTGCCAGCAGCTTCGCTGGCCCTGACGCTGAAGCTTTCTTT; CDR3: CASSFAGPDAEAFF
size: .; V: TRBV5-1; length: 15; D: .; J: TRBJ1-6; DNA: TGCGCCAGCAGCTTCGGGACTTACCAGAATTCACCCCTCCACTTT; CDR3: CASSFGTYQNSPLHF
size: few; V: TRBV6-1; length: 14; D: .; J: TRBJ1-6; DNA: TGTGCCAGCAGGATCGGAGTAGATAATTCACCCCTCCACTTT; CDR3: CASRIGVDNSPLHF
size: few; V: TRBV4-2; length: 15; D: .; J: TRBJ1-6; DNA: TGTGCCAGCAGCCAGTGGGGGACAAAAAATTCACCCCTCCACTTT; CDR3: CASSQWGTKNSPLHF
size: .; V: TRBV4-3; length: 15; D: .; J: TRBJ1-6; DNA: TGCGCCAGCAGCCAAGAAGGCAGGGGTAATTCACCCCTCCACTTT; CDR3: CASSQEGRGNSPLHF
size: many; V: TRBV18; length: 16; D: .; J: TRBJ2-1; DNA: TGTGCCAGCTCACCACCCGGGACTCAGTCCTACAATGAGCAGTTCTTC; CDR3: CASSPPGTQSYNEQFF
size: many; V: TRBV28; length: 14; D: .; J: TRBJ2-5; DNA: TGTGCCAGCAGTTTTGGACCGCCCAGGGAGACCCAGTACTTC; CDR3: CASSFGPPRETQYF
size: .; V: TRBV25-1; length: 14; D: .; J: TRBJ1-1; DNA: TGTGCCAGCACTCAAGGGAGATCGAACACTGAAGCTTTCTTT; CDR3: CASTQGRSNTEAFF
size: .; V: TRBV4-2; length: 17; D: TRBD2; J: TRBJ2-5; DNA: TGTGCCAGCAGCCCACCCCGGACTAGCGGCCCCCCGGAGACCCAGTACTTC; CDR3: CASSPPRTSGPPETQYF
size: once; V: TRBV28; length: 14; D: .; J: TRBJ1-5; DNA: TGTGCCGGCAGTAAGGGGAGAGGGGATCAGCCCCAGCATTTT; CDR3: CAGSKGRGDQPQHF
size: many; V: TRBV28; length: 18; D: TRBD2; J: TRBJ2-2; DNA: TGTGCCAGCAGTTCGCTAGGACTAGCGGGCGTTTACACCGGGGAGCTGTTTTTT; CDR3: CASSSLGLAGVYTGELFF
size: .; V: TRBV20-1; length: 14; D: .; J: TRBJ2-2; DNA: TGCAGTGCTAGATCTATCGCGAACACCGGGGAGCTGTTTTTT; CDR3: CSARSIANTGELFF
size: few; V: TRBV28; length: 12; D: .; J: TRBJ2-3; DNA: TGTGCCAGCACCACCAAGGCAGATACGCAGTATTTT; CDR3: CASTTKADTQYF